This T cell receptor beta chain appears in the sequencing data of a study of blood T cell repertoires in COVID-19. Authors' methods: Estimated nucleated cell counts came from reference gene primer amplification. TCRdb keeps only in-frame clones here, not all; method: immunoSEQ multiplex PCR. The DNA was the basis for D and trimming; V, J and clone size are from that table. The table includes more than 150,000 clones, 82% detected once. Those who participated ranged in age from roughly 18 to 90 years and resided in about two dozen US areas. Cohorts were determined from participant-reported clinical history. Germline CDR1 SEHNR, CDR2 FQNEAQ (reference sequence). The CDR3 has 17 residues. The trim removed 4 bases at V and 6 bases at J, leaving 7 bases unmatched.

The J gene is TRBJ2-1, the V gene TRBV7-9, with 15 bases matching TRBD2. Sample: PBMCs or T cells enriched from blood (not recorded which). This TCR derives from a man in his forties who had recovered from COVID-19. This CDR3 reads CASSYRRTSGRVNEQFF. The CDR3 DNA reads TGTGCCAGCAGCTACAGAAGGACTAGCGGGAGGGTCAATGAGCAGTTCTTC.